The 32 T cell receptor beta chains listed next were all sequenced from one sample in a study of T cells after yellow fever vaccination. TCRdb independently ran MiXCR on the 5' RACE reads; one entry per CDR3 protein. The sample records 500,000 to 650,000 distinct CDR3 sequences, roughly a sixth being singletons. This material consisted of PBMCs, taken 4 to 5 days after the first yellow fever vaccination. The receptors derive from a man aged 18 to 30 who received the YFV17D yellow fever vaccine.

A remark on this clonotype: A read error may produce the germline difference seen at one junction end. The chain carries TRBV20-1 and TRBJ2-1, with 9 bases fitting TRBD2. The germline V gene encodes CDR1 DFQATT and CDR2 SNEGSKA (reference sequence). CDR3 size: 16 residues. CDR3 sequence (DNA): TGCAGTGCTAGAACCGTTTGGCGGGGGGGCTACCATGAGCAGTTCTTC. Protein product: CSARTVWRGGYHEQFF.

This clonotype was picked up a small number of times. The chain employs TRBV4-2 and TRBJ2-1; no clear D gene. This CDR3 spans 15 amino acids. Looked up from germline, CDR1 is LGHNA and CDR2 is YNFKEQ. The V end lost 4 bases, the J end lost 4 bases, and 14 bases lay between the germline ends. CDR3 nucleotides: TGTGCCAGCAGCCCAGGTGGGGAAAGATACAATGAGCAGTTCTTC. This sequence encodes CASSPGGERYNEQFF.

The chain couples TRBV15 to TRBJ2-5; 9 positions agree with TRBD1. Looked up from germline, CDR1 is LNHNV and CDR2 is YYDKDF (reference sequence). V lost 1 base and J lost 3; bases outside the gene matches: 3. The CDR3 has 15 amino acids. CDR3 nucleotide sequence: TGTGCCACCAGCAGAGGACAGGGGGAAGAAGAGACCCAGTACTTC. It codes for CATSRGQGEEETQYF. The variable domain in full, completed from reference TRBV15 and TRBJ2-5, reads DAMVIQNPRYQVTQFGKPVTLSCSQTLNHNVMYWYQQKSSQAPKLLFHYYDKDFNNEADTPDNFQSRRPNTSFCFLDIRSPGLGDTAMYLCATSRGQGEEETQYFGPGTRLLVL.

This clonotype has just a few counts. The V gene is TRBV7-9, the J gene TRBJ2-5; no reliable D call. This CDR3 has 14 amino acids. CDR1 is SEHNR and CDR2 is FQNEAQ in the germline V gene (reference sequence). Trimming took 4 bases from V and 2 from J, leaving 11 bases between them. The CDR3 region is CASSSFEIQETQYF. The CDR3 DNA sequence: TGTGCCAGCAGCTCCTTCGAGATACAAGAGACCCAGTACTTC.

This clonotype showed up just a few times. The CDR3 region is CASSYMGPGANVLTF. The CDR3 DNA follows: TGTGCCAGCAGTTATATGGGACCTGGGGCCAACGTCCTGACTTTC. The chain employs TRBV6-2 or TRBV6-3 and TRBJ2-6; TRBD1 or TRBD2 may be the D gene (5 bases each). Germline V CDR1 and CDR2: MNHEY, SVGEGT. The CDR3 loop spans 15 amino acids. V gave up 3 bases and J gave up 2 bases, with 8 bases separating them.

This clonotype has just one count. The chain combines TRBV7-2 with TRBJ1-6, with D possibly TRBD1 on 5 matching bases. Trimming shortened V by 4 bases and J by 7 bases, and 14 bases separated the two germline ends. The CDR3 consists of 15 residues. Germline CDR1 SGHTA, CDR2 FQGNSA. The CDR3 sequence: CASSYPGTVNSPLHF. CDR3 coding DNA: TGTGCCAGCAGCTACCCCGGGACGGTCAATTCACCCCTCCACTTT.

This clonotype was seen a handful of times. The V and J genes are TRBV20-1 and TRBJ2-3, with TRBD2 matching over 11 bases. Germline V gene sequence: CDR1 DFQATT, CDR2 SNEGSKA (reference sequence). The CDR3 covers 16 residues. J was trimmed by 6 bases and V by 5 bases; bases with no gene match: 13. The CDR3 coding sequence is TGCAGTGCTGATGCTAGCGGGGGGTACACACTCGATACGCAGTATTTT. Residues: CSADASGGYTLDTQYF.

The genes are TRBV25-1 and TRBJ2-2; TRBD2 might be the D (5 bases). The V and J ends lost 0 bases and 6 bases respectively, with 8 bases between them. The germline CDR1 and CDR2 sequences are MGHDK and SYGVNS. CDR3 length: 14 residues. The CDR3 nucleotides are TGTGCCAGCAGTGAATACGGGGTGCCCGGGGAGCTGTTTTTT. It encodes CASSEYGVPGELFF.

This clonotype has just a few counts. The chain joins TRBV12-3 or TRBV12-4 to TRBJ2-7, with D unresolved. CDR3 length: 12 amino acids. V lost 6 bases to trimming and J lost 0 bases, with 6 bases between them. The CDR3 reads CASSSVSYEQYF. The CDR3 DNA is TGTGCCAGCAGCTCCGTCTCCTACGAGCAGTACTTC.

This clonotype was detected a few times. The chain combines TRBV7-6 with TRBJ1-2; 10 bases are shared with TRBD1. The ends lost 6 bases at V and 7 bases at J; junction bases unmatched: 5. The CDR3 consists of 13 residues. Germline CDR1 SGHVS, CDR2 FNYEAQ. DNA for the CDR3: TGTGCCAGCAGTTCGACAGGGGGCTCTGGCTACACCTTC. This codes for CASSSTGGSGYTF.

The gene calls are TRBV27 and TRBJ1-4; D is possibly TRBD1 (6 bases). This CDR3 is built from 14 residues. CDR1 is MNHEY and CDR2 is SMNVEV in the germline V gene (reference sequence). Trimming cost V 5 bases and J 8 bases, with 15 bases left between them. CDR3 residues: CASSPRGGREKLFF. As DNA, the CDR3 is TGTGCCAGCAGTCCCCGGGGGGGCCGGGAAAAACTGTTTTTT. Variable domain in full (rest from reference TRBV27 and TRBJ1-4): EAQVTQNPRYLITVTGKKLTVTCSQNMNHEYMSWYRQDPGLGLRQIYYSMNVEVTDKGDVPEGYKVSRKEKRNFPLILESPSPNQTSLYFCASSPRGGREKLFFGSGTQLSVL.

This clonotype was counted a few times. The J gene is TRBJ2-5, the V gene TRBV20-1; 7 positions match TRBD1. Per germline, CDR1 DFQATT and CDR2 SNEGSKA (reference sequence). The junction had 5 bases not matched to a gene; V was cut back by 1 base and J by 3 bases. The CDR3 extends over 14 amino acids. The CDR3 region is CSARVQGIEETQYF. CDR3 coding DNA: TGCAGTGCTAGAGTACAGGGGATCGAAGAGACCCAGTACTTC.

This clonotype was seen more than once but under ten times. This sequence joins TRBV10-3 and TRBJ2-5; TRBD2 aligns across 8 bases. The germline V gene has CDR1 ENHRY and CDR2 SYGVKD. The CDR3 extends over 15 amino acids. V lost 4 bases, J lost 5 bases, and 9 bases stayed unmatched. CDR3 protein: CAISAIPGGGETQYF. The CDR3 bases are TGTGCCATCAGTGCCATCCCCGGGGGGGGCGAGACCCAGTACTTC.

This clonotype was seen a few times. This sequence joins TRBV18 and TRBJ2-7, with 7 positions matching TRBD1. CDR1 and CDR2 (germline): KGHSH, LQKENI. The CDR3 consists of 13 residues. Unmatched junction bases numbered 5, after V lost 3 bases and J lost 6 bases. CDR3 amino acids: CASSPVTGVEQYV. In DNA, the CDR3 is TGTGCCAGCTCACCGGTAACAGGGGTCGAGCAGTACGTC.

This clonotype was counted a few times. The chain has TRBV21-1 and TRBJ2-1; TRBD1, as called in the table, went unchecked against the DNA. TRBV21-1 is shown as a pseudogene. This CDR3 has 16 amino acids. CDR3 sequence reads: CARAAPAGKVFGEQFF. The CDR3 DNA is TGTGCCAGGGCCGCGCCGGCCGGTAAGGTCTTCGGTGAGCAGTTCTTC.

This clonotype was observed a few times. The chain links TRBV9 to TRBJ2-3; 8 bases line up with TRBD1. Germline CDR1 SGDLS, CDR2 YYNGEE. V lost 0 bases, J lost 4 bases, and 4 bases stayed unmatched. The CDR3 extends over 15 amino acids. Here the CDR3 reads CASSVEQGVPDTQYF. CDR3 nucleotides: TGTGCCAGCAGCGTAGAACAGGGGGTTCCAGATACGCAGTATTTT. Full variable domain (rest looked up from reference TRBV9 and TRBJ2-3): DSGVTQTPKHLITATGQRVTLRCSPRSGDLSVYWYQQSLDQGLQFLIQYYNGEERAKGNILERFSAQQFPDLHSELNLSSLELGDSALYFCASSVEQGVPDTQYFGPGTRLTVL.

This clonotype occurred a few times. The genes are TRBV3-1 and TRBJ2-2; D call uncertain. The CDR3 spans 16 residues. Per the germline V gene, CDR1 is LGHDT and CDR2 is YNNKEL (reference sequence). V dropped 1 base and J dropped 1 base, with 10 bases sitting between them. Written as DNA, the CDR3 is TGTGCCAGCAGCCAAGTCCCGTCAGGGAACACCGGGGAGCTGTTTTTT. Protein: CASSQVPSGNTGELFF.

V and J are TRBV7-8 and TRBJ2-7, with TRBD1 matching over 10 bases. With 5 bases clipped from V and 6 bases from J, the junction kept 13 bases outside the gene matches. The CDR3 has 16 residues. Looked up from germline, CDR1 is SGHVS and CDR2 is FQNEAQ. The DNA for the CDR3 is TGTGCCAGCAGCCCCCAATCGGGACAGGGGTTTCGCGAGCAGTACTTC. This encodes CASSPQSGQGFREQYF.

This clonotype was seen a handful of times. The V and J genes are TRBV19 and TRBJ2-6; D is undetermined. The CDR3 is made up of 15 amino acids. Germline V gives CDR1 LNHDA, CDR2 SQIVND (reference sequence). With 1 base removed from V and 2 bases from J, the gap between germline ends came to 6 bases. CDR3 protein: CASSIVKAGANVLTF. As DNA, the CDR3 is TGTGCCAGTAGTATAGTGAAGGCTGGGGCCAACGTCCTGACTTTC.

This clonotype was counted between two and nine times. The CDR3 loop is CAWTSIAGNTIYF. The CDR3, as DNA: TGTGCCTGGACATCGATAGCTGGAAACACCATATATTTT. The chain uses TRBV30 and TRBJ1-3; D not certain. Trimming removed 4 bases from V and 2 bases from J, with 9 bases in between. Germline V gene data show CDR1 as GTSNPN and CDR2 as SVGIG (reference sequence). The CDR3 has 13 amino acids.

The gene calls are TRBV20-1 and TRBJ1-4; no reliable D call. The CDR3 has 14 residues. V lost 6 bases and J lost 0, with 11 bases in between. The germline CDR1 and CDR2 sequences are DFQATT and SNEGSKA (reference sequence). The CDR3 is CSAPGWATNEKLFF. The CDR3 DNA sequence: TGCAGTGCCCCCGGGTGGGCAACTAATGAAAAACTGTTTTTT.

This clonotype was picked up a small number of times. A junction end diverges from the germline sequence, so it may reflect a read error. This chain connects TRBV6-1 to TRBJ1-1; D gene ambiguous. Germline CDR1 reads MNHNS; CDR2 reads SASEGT. This CDR3 comprises 13 residues. The CDR3 spells CASREGPGPEAFF. The CDR3 DNA reads TGTGCCAGCAGAGAAGGGCCTGGCCCTGAAGCTTTCTTT.

This clonotype showed up many times. The CDR3, as DNA: TGCGCCAGCAGCCAAGATCTTAAAGGGTGGGAGACCCAGTACTTC. This gives the protein CASSQDLKGWETQYF. This chain uses TRBV4-1 with TRBJ2-5; D call uncertain. Germline lookup yields CDR1 MGHRA and CDR2 YSYEKL. Trimming removed 0 bases from V and 5 bases from J, with 13 bases in between. The CDR3 contains 15 residues.

The chain has TRBV25-1 and TRBJ2-1, with D maybe TRBD2 (5 bases). There are 13 residues in the CDR3. Germline loops: CDR1 MGHDK, CDR2 SYGVNS. Trimming took off 2 bases at V and 9 bases at J, with 11 bases between the two ends. The CDR3 spells CASSELHAGEQFF. CDR3 in DNA: TGTGCCAGCAGTGAACTCCACGCGGGTGAGCAGTTCTTC.

This rearrangement joins TRBV12-3 or TRBV12-4 to TRBJ1-3; D is unclear. The CDR3 length is 14 residues. Trimming took 8 bases from V and 3 from J, leaving 14 bases between them. The chain's CDR3 is CASWTLPFGNTIYF. The CDR3 DNA follows: TGTGCCAGCTGGACCCTACCCTTTGGAAACACCATATATTTT.

The chain joins TRBV7-2 to TRBJ2-7; D is possibly TRBD1 or TRBD2 (5 bases each). V dropped 0 bases and J dropped 5 bases, with 14 bases sitting between them. This CDR3 has 15 residues. Germline values: CDR1 SGHTA, CDR2 FQGNSA. CDR3 DNA sequence: TGTGCCAGCAGCTTAGCGCAGACGGGACGGAACGAGCAGTACTTC. This sequence encodes CASSLAQTGRNEQYF. The entire variable domain, with the rest obtained from reference TRBV7-2 and TRBJ2-7, is as follows: GAGVSQSPSNKVTEKGKDVELRCDPISGHTALYWYRQSLGQGLEFLIYFQGNSAPDKSGLPSDRFSAERTGGSVSTLTIQRTQQEDSAVYLCASSLAQTGRNEQYFGPGTRLTVT.

This clonotype was seen ten or more times. V is TRBV12-3 or TRBV12-4 and J is TRBJ2-1, with unresolved D. V lost 4 bases to trimming and J lost 2 bases, with 0 bases between them. This CDR3 region has 11 residues. The CDR3 bases are TGTGCCAGCAGTTCCTACAATGAGCAGTTCTTC. Residues: CASSSYNEQFF.

This clonotype was counted a few times. The J gene is TRBJ1-4, the V gene TRBV2; 9 bases fit TRBD1. The CDR3 totals 14 residues. Germline V gives CDR1 SNHLY, CDR2 FYNNEI. V was pared by 5 bases and J by 6 bases, with 4 bases of the junction left unmatched. The CDR3 nucleotides are TGTGCCAGCAGTAAGGACAGGGGTGATGAAAAACTGTTTTTT. This sequence encodes CASSKDRGDEKLFF.

This clonotype has ten or more counts. The CDR3 nucleotides are TGCGCCAGCAGCCAAGGTGGGGGACAAGAGACCCAGTACTTC. It is translated as CASSQGGGQETQYF. The rearrangement links TRBV4-1 to TRBJ2-5; D may be TRBD1 or TRBD2 (5 bases each). This CDR3 comprises 14 residues. The germline gives CDR1 MGHRA, CDR2 YSYEKL. V lost 1 base to trimming and J lost 2 bases, with 8 bases between them.

This clonotype occurred many times. This chain links TRBV5-5 with TRBJ2-5, with no clear D. Trimming stripped 2 bases from V and 4 bases from J, with 6 bases between. The germline V gene encodes CDR1 SGHKS and CDR2 YYEKEE (reference sequence). CDR3 size: 12 residues. The DNA for the CDR3 is TGTGCCAGCAGCTTCAGGAGAGAGACCCAGTACTTC. Protein sequence: CASSFRRETQYF.

The table lists this clonotype with a few counts. The chain recombines TRBV12-5 with TRBJ2-7; unclear D gene. In germline, CDR1 is LGHNT, CDR2 FRNRAP. This CDR3 has 12 residues. Trimming removed 6 bases from V and 3 bases from J, with 9 bases in between. This CDR3 reads CASGHDNYEQYF. CDR3 nucleotide sequence: TGTGCTAGTGGCCACGACAACTACGAGCAGTACTTC.

The chain is built from TRBV20-1 and TRBJ1-2; unclear D gene. V gave up 6 bases and J gave up 4 bases, with 15 bases separating them. This CDR3 region has 13 residues. Germline V CDR1 and CDR2: DFQATT, SNEGSKA (reference sequence). The CDR3 region is CSANPGRIYGYTF. CDR3 bases: TGCAGTGCGAACCCCGGACGGATCTATGGCTACACCTTC.